One sample yielded the 12 T cell receptor beta chains listed below, sequenced in a study of long-term antiretroviral therapy in people with HIV. immunoSEQ v3.0 was run at survey level. This table comes from immunoSEQ multiplex PCR, and its TCRdb copy is limited to in-frame clones, with some not included. The data show some 19,000 clones, less than 80% seen once. The sample consisted of unsorted PBMCs, taken 4.1 years after starting antiretroviral therapy. The receptors here all came from a woman aged 40 to 50 with HIV.

The chain uses TRBV9 and TRBJ2-3, with D unresolved. Per the germline V gene, CDR1 is SGDLS and CDR2 is YYNGEE. Trimming took 0 bases from V and 0 from J, leaving 8 bases between them. The CDR3 length is 15 residues. CDR3 residues: CASSVASGSTDTQYF. CDR3 coding DNA: TGTGCCAGCAGCGTAGCTTCCGGGAGCACAGATACGCAGTATTTT.

V usage is TRBV14 and J usage is TRBJ1-2, with TRBD1 as a possible D gene (5 bases). The CDR3 consists of 19 residues. Germline V gene sequence: CDR1 SGHDN, CDR2 FVKESK. Trimming took off 5 bases at V and 5 bases at J, with 30 bases between the two ends. For the CDR3, the DNA is TGTGCCAGCAGCTCGTATGAGAGTACAGGCTCCTATTCCTCGTATGGCTACACCTTC. Translated, it gives CASSSYESTGSYSSYGYTF.

The chain uses TRBV30 and TRBJ2-1; TRBD2 matches 11 bases. V shed 8 bases and J 5 bases; nucleotides not matched to a gene: 17. Germline CDR1 and CDR2: GTSNPN and SVGIG (reference sequence). This CDR3 has 17 residues. This chain's CDR3 is CAPPILSGRAPDNEQFF. The DNA of the CDR3 is TGTGCCCCACCGATCCTTAGCGGGAGGGCCCCAGACAATGAGCAGTTCTTC.

This clone showed up just once. The chain has TRBV4-1 and TRBJ1-4; no firm D call. Between the trimmed V and J ends, which lost 1 base and 0 bases, there was a span of 9 bases. The CDR3 is 16 amino acids. Germline-derived CDR1 and CDR2 are MGHRA and YSYEKL. The DNA for the CDR3 is TGCGCCAGCAGCCAAGCACAGCCTTCAACTAATGAAAAACTGTTTTTT. Translating it yields CASSQAQPSTNEKLFF.

The chain carries TRBV5-1 and TRBJ1-5, with 11 bases fitting TRBD1. The germline gives CDR1 SGHRS, CDR2 YFSETQ. The CDR3 is made up of 15 amino acids. Trimming removed 5 bases from V and 4 bases from J; junction bases left unmatched: 5. CDR3: CASRYGTGGNQPQHF. The CDR3 DNA reads as TGCGCCAGCAGGTATGGGACAGGGGGAAATCAGCCCCAGCATTTT.

The chain couples TRBV30 to TRBJ2-3, with no clear D. This CDR3 is built from 12 residues. The V end lost 2 bases, the J end lost 5 bases, and 8 bases lay between the germline ends. The germline CDR1 and CDR2 sequences are GTSNPN and SVGIG (reference sequence). DNA of the CDR3: TGTGCCTGGAGTTTGGGTAAAGATACGCAGTATTTT. Its protein product is CAWSLGKDTQYF.

This clone was detected only once. This chain joins TRBV10-3 and TRBJ2-5; D not resolved. Trimming cost V 3 bases and J 2 bases, with 10 bases left between them. Germline V gene lookup returns CDR1 ENHRY and CDR2 SYGVKD. CDR3 length: 14 residues. The CDR3 region has the DNA TGTGCCATCAGTGACCCTATGGCACAAGAGACCCAGTACTTC. Protein sequence: CAISDPMAQETQYF.

Only one count was recorded for this clone. The chain employs TRBV5-6 and TRBJ2-1; 7 positions agree with TRBD2. Germline lookup yields CDR1 SGHDT and CDR2 YYEEEE. V trimming: 1 base; J trimming: 7 bases; junction bases outside the gene matches: 17. The CDR3 spans 18 residues. Here the CDR3 DNA reads TGTGCCAGCAGCTTGTGGACTAAATGGGGCGGGAGTTTGAATGAGCAGTTCTTC. Its protein product is CASSLWTKWGGSLNEQFF.

The chain couples TRBV30 to TRBJ2-7, with 9 bases identical to TRBD1. The germline V gene has CDR1 GTSNPN and CDR2 SVGIG (reference sequence). This CDR3 spans 12 amino acids. V dropped 5 bases and J dropped 7; count of bases not matched to a gene: 6. The CDR3 DNA reads as TGTGCCTGGGGGACAGGGATTGGAGAGCAGTACTTC. It yields the protein CAWGTGIGEQYF.

The chain employs TRBV2 and TRBJ2-1; D call uncertain. Trimming removed 8 bases from V and 2 bases from J, with 10 bases in between. The germline gives CDR1 SNHLY, CDR2 FYNNEI. CDR3 length: 13 amino acids. In DNA form, the CDR3 reads TGTGCCAGCGCCCGGGTCCCCTACAATGAGCAGTTCTTC. Its translation: CASARVPYNEQFF.

V gene TRBV27 combines with J gene TRBJ2-7; no reliable D call. From germline, CDR1 is MNHEY and CDR2 SMNVEV (reference sequence). The V gene lost 1 base and the J gene lost 6 bases, with 16 bases spanning the gap. CDR3 length: 15 amino acids. In nucleotides, the CDR3 is TGTGCCAGCAGTTTATACGGGTCCACCCCGGCCGAGCAGTACTTC. As protein: CASSLYGSTPAEQYF.

The chain employs TRBV4-2 and TRBJ2-3; D gene uncertain. Per the germline V gene, CDR1 is LGHNA and CDR2 is YNFKEQ. Trimming took 4 bases from V and 6 from J, leaving 11 bases between them. This CDR3 is built from 13 residues. As DNA, the CDR3 is TGTGCCAGCAGCCGTCCCCTAGGGGATACGCAGTATTTT. This gives the protein CASSRPLGDTQYF.